The 9 T cell receptor beta chains given below trace back to one sample, sequenced in a study of cytomegalovirus exposure and HLA in healthy donors. Use of 60 Vbeta and 13 Jbeta primers characterized the PCR. Measured with immunoSEQ multiplex PCR; TCRdb has only the in-frame clones, and not every one. The sample has 80,000 to 100,000 clones, and its top ten clones hold 0.58%. Material: PBMCs. The receptors here all came from a man aged 50 or older in good health and CMV-seronegative.

This chain joins TRBV29-1 and TRBJ2-1; D is undetermined. The ends were cut back, 4 bases at V and 3 bases at J, with 10 bases in the middle. Germline V lookup: CDR1 SQVTM, CDR2 ANQGSEA. The CDR3 is made up of 13 amino acids. The CDR3 nucleotides read TGCAGCGTTGGAACGAGAAGCTACAATGAGCAGTTCTTC. Translated, it gives CSVGTRSYNEQFF.

J is TRBJ2-7 and V is TRBV28; D gene ambiguous. This CDR3 region has 13 residues. V was trimmed by 5 bases and J by 5 bases, leaving 13 bases between them. The germline V gene encodes CDR1 MDHEN and CDR2 SYDVKM. The chain's CDR3 is CASSLNEIHEQYF. The CDR3 bases are TGTGCCAGCAGTCTCAATGAGATCCACGAGCAGTACTTC.

The V and J genes are TRBV5-4 and TRBJ2-1; a weak D match, TRBD1 (6 bases). Germline V gene sequence: CDR1 SGHNT, CDR2 YYREEE (reference sequence). Trimming left V 3 bases short and J 0 bases short, with 10 bases between. CDR3 size: 15 residues. The CDR3 region has the DNA TGTGCCAGCAGCTGGGACACCTCCTCCTACAATGAGCAGTTCTTC. Protein sequence: CASSWDTSSYNEQFF.

CDR3 in amino acids: CASSPQSGSGNTIYF. Written as DNA, the CDR3 is TGTGCCAGCAGCCCCCAAAGCGGTTCTGGAAACACCATATATTTT. The V call is TRBV9, the J call TRBJ1-3; no reliable D call. The V gene's germline CDR1 is SGDLS and CDR2 YYNGEE. Trimming removed 4 bases from V and 1 base from J, with 12 bases in between. The CDR3 totals 15 residues.

The chain links TRBV5-5 to TRBJ1-4; no definite D call. Germline V gene data show CDR1 as SGHKS and CDR2 as YYEKEE (reference sequence). The CDR3 runs 13 residues. Trimming stripped 2 bases from V and 7 bases from J, with 9 bases between. Written as DNA, the CDR3 is TGTGCCAGCAGCTTCGGGAGTCGTGAAAAACTGTTTTTT. Residues: CASSFGSREKLFF. Complete variable domain (other parts from reference TRBV5-5 and TRBJ1-4): DAGVTQSPTHLIKTRGQQVTLRCSPISGHKSVSWYQQVLGQGPQFIFQYYEKEERGRGNFPDRFSARQFPNYSSELNVNALLLGDSALYLCASSFGSREKLFFGSGTQLSVL.

This rearrangement joins TRBV27 to TRBJ2-1; 9 bases align to TRBD1. With 5 bases clipped from V and 6 bases from J, the junction kept 11 bases outside the gene matches. The germline gives CDR1 MNHEY, CDR2 SMNVEV (reference sequence). This CDR3 has 16 residues. The CDR3 loop reads CASSLIRDRVVNEQFF. Written as DNA, the CDR3 is TGTGCCAGCAGTCTGATCCGGGACAGGGTAGTCAATGAGCAGTTCTTC.

The chain employs TRBV19 and TRBJ1-2; D is unresolved. The CDR3 contains 14 residues. V lost 1 base and J 3 bases, leaving 9 bases between the germline ends. The germline CDR1 and CDR2 sequences are LNHDA and SQIVND (reference sequence). DNA of the CDR3: TGTGCCAGTAGTATAGTACCCGGAGACTATGGCTACACCTTC. Protein sequence: CASSIVPGDYGYTF.

V and J are TRBV5-5 and TRBJ1-2; 8 bases map to TRBD1. J was trimmed by 4 bases and V by 4 bases; bases with no gene match: 9. The CDR3 length is 15 residues. Germline-derived CDR1 and CDR2 are SGHKS and YYEKEE (reference sequence). Here the CDR3 reads CASSRTGSGAYGYTF. CDR3 nucleotide sequence: TGTGCCAGCAGCCGGACAGGGTCAGGCGCCTATGGCTACACCTTC.

V is TRBV5-1 and J is TRBJ2-5; the match to TRBD1 covers 9 bases. V lost 3 bases to trimming and J lost 4 bases; unmatched junction nucleotides: 4. Germline V lookup: CDR1 SGHRS, CDR2 YFSETQ. This CDR3 comprises 14 residues. CDR3 amino acids: CASSSGTGRETQYF. The CDR3 DNA reads TGCGCCAGCAGCTCCGGGACAGGGAGAGAGACCCAGTACTTC.